The 21 T cell receptor beta chains below come from one sample, sequenced in a study of CD8+ T cells in alopecia areata. Treatment given: oral pan-JAK inhibitor, 5-10 mg twice daily. Once RNA had been extracted, it was reverse transcribed into cDNA to act as the sequencing template. The data were produced by immunoSEQ multiplex PCR, yet TCRdb's version contains in-frame clones alone and is incomplete. The data hold some 190,000 clones, with about half observed a single time. Sequencing used CD8+ T cells sorted from blood, obtained at roughly week 52, from a patient treated with tofacitinib. All receptors derive from a human donor with alopecia areata.

This sequence joins TRBV25-1 and TRBJ2-3; D may be TRBD1 or TRBD2 (5 bases each). From germline, CDR1 is MGHDK and CDR2 SYGVNS. The CDR3 totals 14 residues. Trimming left V 9 bases short and J 0 bases short, with 13 bases between. CDR3 loop: CASSRGPSTDTQYF. The CDR3 DNA sequence: TGTGCCAGTAGCCGGGGCCCGAGCACAGATACGCAGTATTTT.

The chain joins TRBV9 to TRBJ2-7; perhaps TRBD1 as D (6 bases). V was trimmed by 3 bases and J by 0 bases, leaving 7 bases between them. This CDR3 has 13 amino acids. CDR1 and CDR2 from the germline V gene are SGDLS and YYNGEE. CDR3: CASSGDTSYEQYF. The CDR3 DNA follows: TGTGCCAGCAGCGGGGACACCTCCTACGAGCAGTACTTC.

The gene calls are TRBV29-1 and TRBJ1-2; 9 bases align to TRBD1. CDR3 length: 13 amino acids. V dropped 4 bases and J dropped 7; count of bases not matched to a gene: 7. The germline CDR1 and CDR2 sequences are SQVTM and ANQGSEA. The CDR3 reads CSVGVGQGGGYTF. DNA of the CDR3: TGCAGCGTTGGTGTGGGACAGGGTGGTGGCTACACCTTC.

The table lists this clone with a few counts. V gene TRBV4-1 combines with J gene TRBJ1-2, with 9 bases identical to TRBD1. The CDR3 is 18 residues long. V gave up 4 bases and J gave up 6 bases; unmatched junction bases: 18. Germline V lookup: CDR1 MGHRA, CDR2 YSYEKL. The CDR3 loop reads CASSPLLTLDRGIDGYTF. In nucleotides, the CDR3 is TGCGCCAGCAGCCCTCTGCTCACGTTGGACAGGGGTATCGATGGCTACACCTTC.

The chain has TRBV7-8 and TRBJ2-7, with D unresolved. The ends were cut back, 2 bases at V and 0 bases at J, with 11 bases in the middle. Germline CDR1 reads SGHVS; CDR2 reads FQNEAQ. The CDR3 loop spans 15 amino acids. CDR3 region: CASSLSRAYSYEQYF. CDR3 nucleotides: TGTGCCAGCAGCTTATCCAGAGCCTACTCCTACGAGCAGTACTTC.

The chain combines TRBV13 with TRBJ1-1; D is unresolved. V was clipped by 6 bases and J by 5 bases, with 13 bases between them. CDR1 PRHDT and CDR2 FYEKMQ come from the germline V gene (reference sequence). The CDR3 totals 13 residues. CDR3 amino acids: CASRTGLGTEAFF. In nucleotides, the CDR3 is TGTGCCAGCAGGACGGGCCTGGGGACTGAAGCTTTCTTT.

This clone was detected only once. The chain employs TRBV5-6 and TRBJ2-1, with D perhaps TRBD2 (7 bases). Germline V gene lookup returns CDR1 SGHDT and CDR2 YYEEEE. Trimming removed 4 bases at V and 8 bases at J, with 22 bases between. The CDR3 consists of 16 residues. The CDR3 region is CASSPPLWGGADEQFF. In nucleotides, the CDR3 is TGTGCCAGCAGCCCTCCTTTATGGGGGGGGGCCGATGAGCAGTTCTTC. Full variable domain (outside the CDR3, taken from reference TRBV5-6 and TRBJ2-1): DAGVTQSPTHLIKTRGQQVTLRCSPKSGHDTVSWYQQALGQGPQFIFQYYEEEERQRGNFPDRFSGHQFPNYSSELNVNALLLGDSALYLCASSPPLWGGADEQFFGPGTRLTVL.

The CDR3 spells CASSFFVSSEAFF. CDR3 nucleotide sequence: TGTGCCAGCAGCTTTTTCGTATCCAGCGAAGCTTTCTTT. The chain is built from TRBV13 and TRBJ1-1, with no clear D. Germline loops: CDR1 PRHDT, CDR2 FYEKMQ (reference sequence). V lost 3 bases, J lost 8 bases, and 13 bases lay in between. The CDR3 extends over 13 amino acids.

This chain connects TRBV20-1 to TRBJ2-1; D is undetermined. The CDR3 contains 11 residues. V was pared by 3 bases and J by 8 bases, with 8 bases between. Germline V CDR1 and CDR2: DFQATT, SNEGSKA (reference sequence). The DNA of the CDR3 is TGCAGTGCTAGTAGTATGTATGAGCAGTTCTTC. Translated, it gives CSASSMYEQFF.

This clone showed up just a few times. The rearrangement joins TRBV19 to TRBJ1-2; a weak D match, TRBD1 (6 bases). Germline V gene sequence: CDR1 LNHDA, CDR2 SQIVND (reference sequence). The germline V and J ends were trimmed by 4 bases and 4 bases, with 19 bases remaining between them. This CDR3 is built from 16 residues. CDR3 sequence: CASSTRQAMVAYGYTF. In DNA, the CDR3 is TGTGCCAGTAGTACCCGACAGGCAATGGTCGCCTATGGCTACACCTTC.

This chain connects TRBV14 to TRBJ2-7; D possibly corresponds to TRBD1 (5 bases). V was shortened by 1 base and J by 4 bases, with 11 bases between the two germline ends. Looked up from germline, CDR1 is SGHDN and CDR2 is FVKESK. This CDR3 region has 14 residues. CDR3 sequence reads: CASSQAGKGYEQYF. Here the CDR3 DNA reads TGTGCCAGCAGCCAAGCTGGTAAGGGGTACGAGCAGTACTTC.

This clone has only one observation. This sequence joins TRBV5-1 and TRBJ2-2, with D uncertain. Deletions cut 2 bases from V and 6 bases from J, with 5 bases between. The germline V gene has CDR1 SGHRS and CDR2 YFSETQ. This CDR3 contains 12 residues. The CDR3 DNA sequence: TGCGCCAGCAGCTTTGAGGCCGGGGAGCTGTTTTTT. Its translation is CASSFEAGELFF. Full variable domain (remainder filled in from reference TRBV5-1 and TRBJ2-2): KAGVTQTPRYLIKTRGQQVTLSCSPISGHRSVSWYQQTPGQGLQFLFEYFSETQRNKGNFPGRFSGRQFSNSRSEMNVSTLELGDSALYLCASSFEAGELFFGEGSRLTVL.

There are a few counts of this clone. V and J are TRBV7-8 and TRBJ2-5; the D gene could be TRBD1 or TRBD2 (7 bases each). Germline V gives CDR1 SGHVS, CDR2 FQNEAQ. With 3 bases removed from V and 3 bases from J, the gap between germline ends came to 14 bases. The CDR3 has 15 residues. The CDR3 protein is CASSLHQGGEETQYF. The DNA for the CDR3 is TGTGCCAGCAGCTTGCACCAGGGGGGGGAAGAGACCCAGTACTTC.

V usage is TRBV9 and J usage is TRBJ2-1, with 9 bases aligning to TRBD1. This CDR3 contains 15 residues. Looked up from germline, CDR1 is SGDLS and CDR2 is YYNGEE. The V segment lost 6 bases and the J segment 1 base; nucleotides outside the gene matches: 5. The CDR3 DNA follows: TGTGCCAGCACGGGACAGGGAGAATCCTACAATGAGCAGTTCTTC. Translating it yields CASTGQGESYNEQFF.

The chain employs TRBV5-6 and TRBJ1-5, with TRBD1 as a possible D gene (5 bases). The CDR3 contains 14 residues. Germline V CDR1 and CDR2: SGHDT, YYEEEE. V was pared by 0 bases and J by 6 bases, with 10 bases between. The CDR3 DNA is TGTGCCAGCAGCTTGGGGGGGAGGATTCAGCCCCAGCATTTT. Protein sequence: CASSLGGRIQPQHF.

This clone was seen more than once but under ten times. The V and J genes are TRBV29-1 and TRBJ2-7, with D unclear. The CDR3 sequence is 11 residues long. Germline V CDR1 and CDR2: SQVTM, ANQGSEA. Trimming pared 8 bases from V and 4 bases from J, leaving 12 bases between. The CDR3 coding sequence is TGCAGCATAACGGACGGTTACGAGCAGTACTTC. Translation gives CSITDGYEQYF.

This clone was seen a few times. V usage is TRBV5-6 and J usage is TRBJ2-7; D perhaps matches TRBD2 (7 bases). Germline V gene sequence: CDR1 SGHDT, CDR2 YYEEEE. The V gene lost 4 bases and the J gene lost 2 bases, with 19 bases spanning the gap. The CDR3 totals 16 residues. CDR3 protein: CASSGGGQERPYEQYF. The DNA of the CDR3 is TGTGCCAGCAGCGGCGGGGGACAAGAACGCCCCTACGAGCAGTACTTC.

This clone is a singleton in its sample. The chain recombines TRBV5-1 with TRBJ2-3; a possible D gene is TRBD2 (5 bases). Germline assignment: CDR1 SGHRS and CDR2 YFSETQ. There are 16 residues in the CDR3. V was clipped by 0 bases and J by 3 bases, with 14 bases between them. CDR3 in amino acids: CASSLAGVALTDTQYF. CDR3 DNA sequence: TGCGCCAGCAGCTTGGCCGGCGTAGCGTTGACAGATACGCAGTATTTT.

The V gene is TRBV6-5, the J gene TRBJ2-2; D is ambiguous. Germline CDR1 and CDR2: MNHEY and SVGAGI. V was pared by 6 bases and J by 3 bases, with 8 bases between. This CDR3 comprises 13 residues. This CDR3 reads CASRDGYTGELFF. The CDR3 region has the DNA TGTGCCAGCAGGGACGGGTACACCGGGGAGCTGTTTTTT.

V and J are TRBV7-9 and TRBJ1-1, with D possibly matching TRBD1 (6 bases). Germline V gives CDR1 SEHNR, CDR2 FQNEAQ (reference sequence). The CDR3 sequence is 15 residues long. The ends were cut back, 5 bases at V and 7 bases at J, with 20 bases in the middle. The CDR3 here is CASSPGWGAADEAFF. The CDR3 DNA reads as TGTGCCAGCAGCCCCGGTTGGGGGGCCGCGGATGAAGCTTTCTTT.

CDR3 sequence reads: CASSLVLPSYEQYF. The CDR3 bases are TGTGCCAGCAGCTTAGTACTCCCTTCCTACGAGCAGTACTTC. The chain employs TRBV7-2 and TRBJ2-7; no clear D gene. V gave up 1 base and J gave up 1 base, with 8 bases separating them. The CDR3 has 14 amino acids. The germline gives CDR1 SGHTA, CDR2 FQGNSA.